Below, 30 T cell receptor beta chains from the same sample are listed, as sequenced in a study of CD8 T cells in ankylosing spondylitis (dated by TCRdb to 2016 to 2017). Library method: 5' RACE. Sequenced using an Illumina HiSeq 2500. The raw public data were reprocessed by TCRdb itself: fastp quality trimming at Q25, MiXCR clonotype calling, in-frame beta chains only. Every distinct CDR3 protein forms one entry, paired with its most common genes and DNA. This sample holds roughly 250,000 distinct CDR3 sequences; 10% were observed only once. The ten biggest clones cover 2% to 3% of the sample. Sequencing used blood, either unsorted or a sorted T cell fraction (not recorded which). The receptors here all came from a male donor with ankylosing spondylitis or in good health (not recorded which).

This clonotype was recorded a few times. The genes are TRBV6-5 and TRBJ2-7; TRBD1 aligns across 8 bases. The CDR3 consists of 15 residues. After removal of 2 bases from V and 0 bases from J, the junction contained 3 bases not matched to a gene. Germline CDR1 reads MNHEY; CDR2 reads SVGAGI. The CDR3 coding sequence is TGTGCCAGCAGTTACGGACAGGGAAGCTCCTACGAGCAGTACTTC. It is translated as CASSYGQGSSYEQYF.

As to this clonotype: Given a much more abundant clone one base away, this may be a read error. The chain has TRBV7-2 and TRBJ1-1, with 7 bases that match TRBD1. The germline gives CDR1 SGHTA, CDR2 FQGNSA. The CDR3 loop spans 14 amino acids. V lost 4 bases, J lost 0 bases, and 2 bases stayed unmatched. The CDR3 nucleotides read TGTGCCAGCAGCTGGGGACAGCTGAACACTGAAGCTTTCTTT. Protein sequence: CASSWGQLNTEAFF.

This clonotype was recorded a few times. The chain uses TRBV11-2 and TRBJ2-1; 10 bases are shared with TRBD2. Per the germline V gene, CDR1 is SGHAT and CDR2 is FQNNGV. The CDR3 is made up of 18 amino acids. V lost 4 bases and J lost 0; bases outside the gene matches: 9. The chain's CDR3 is CASSSLAGGPLSYNEQFF. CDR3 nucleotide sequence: TGTGCCAGCAGCTCGTTAGCGGGGGGCCCCCTCTCCTACAATGAGCAGTTCTTC.

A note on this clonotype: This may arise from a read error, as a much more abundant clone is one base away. Here the CDR3 DNA reads TGTGCCAGCAGCCAAGAGGAACTCTCCGATACGCAGTATTTT. Translated: CASSQEELSDTQYF. The chain links TRBV3-1 to TRBJ2-3; D uncertain. This CDR3 is 14 amino acids long. Germline loops: CDR1 LGHDT, CDR2 YNNKEL (reference sequence). Trimming left V 0 bases short and J 6 bases short, with 10 bases between.

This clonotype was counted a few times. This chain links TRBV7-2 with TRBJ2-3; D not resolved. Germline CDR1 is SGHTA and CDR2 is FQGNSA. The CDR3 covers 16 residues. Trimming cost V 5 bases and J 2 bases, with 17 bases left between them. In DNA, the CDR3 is TGTGCCAGCAGCCCCGGTGACCACGTCTTCACAGATACGCAGTATTTT. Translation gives CASSPGDHVFTDTQYF.

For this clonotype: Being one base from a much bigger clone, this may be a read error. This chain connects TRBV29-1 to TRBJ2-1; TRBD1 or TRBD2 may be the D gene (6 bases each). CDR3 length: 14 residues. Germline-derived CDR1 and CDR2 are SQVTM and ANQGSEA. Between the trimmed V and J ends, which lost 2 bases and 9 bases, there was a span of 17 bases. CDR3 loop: CSVELGGFWGEQFF. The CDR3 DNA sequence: TGCAGCGTTGAACTCGGGGGCTTCTGGGGTGAGCAGTTCTTC.

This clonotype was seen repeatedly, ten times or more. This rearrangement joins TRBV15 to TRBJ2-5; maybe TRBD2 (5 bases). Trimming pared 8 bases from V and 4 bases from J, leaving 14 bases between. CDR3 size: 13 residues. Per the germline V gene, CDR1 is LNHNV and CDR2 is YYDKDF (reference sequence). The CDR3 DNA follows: TGTGCCACCGAGGGCAGCAGAGGAGAGACCCAGTACTTC. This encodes CATEGSRGETQYF.

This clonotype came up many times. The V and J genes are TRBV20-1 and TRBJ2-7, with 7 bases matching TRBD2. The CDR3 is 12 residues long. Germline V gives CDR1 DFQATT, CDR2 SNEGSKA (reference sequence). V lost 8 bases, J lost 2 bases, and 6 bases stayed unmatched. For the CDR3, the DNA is TGCAGTCTCATGGGGAGGGCCTACGAGCAGTACTTC. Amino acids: CSLMGRAYEQYF.

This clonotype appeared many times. CDR3 sequence (DNA): TGTGCCAGCAGTTCCCTAGCGGGCACAGATACGCAGTATTTT. Translating it yields CASSSLAGTDTQYF. V and J are TRBV27 and TRBJ2-3; the match to TRBD2 covers 7 bases. Germline V lookup: CDR1 MNHEY, CDR2 SMNVEV (reference sequence). V lost 4 bases, J lost 1 base, and 2 bases stayed unmatched. The CDR3 covers 14 residues.

The CDR3 reads CASSQSGGIRNQPQHF. In nucleotides, the CDR3 is TGCGCCAGCAGCCAGTCAGGCGGGATTCGCAATCAGCCCCAGCATTTT. The chain carries TRBV4-1 and TRBJ1-5, with D unclear. Germline V gene sequence: CDR1 MGHRA, CDR2 YSYEKL. This CDR3 is 16 amino acids long. Trimming left V 3 bases short and J 2 bases short, with 14 bases between.

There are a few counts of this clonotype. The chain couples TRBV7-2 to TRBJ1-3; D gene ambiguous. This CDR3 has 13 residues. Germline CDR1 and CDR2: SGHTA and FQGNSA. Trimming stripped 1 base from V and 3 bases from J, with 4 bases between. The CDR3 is CASSLGLGNTIYF. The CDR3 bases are TGTGCCAGCAGCTTAGGACTTGGAAACACCATATATTTT.

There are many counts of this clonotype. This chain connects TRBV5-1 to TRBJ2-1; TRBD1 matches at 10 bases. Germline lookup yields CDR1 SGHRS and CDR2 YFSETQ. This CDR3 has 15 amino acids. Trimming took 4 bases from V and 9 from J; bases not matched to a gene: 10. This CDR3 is CASSQGTGVVGEQFF. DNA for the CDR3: TGCGCCAGCAGCCAGGGGACAGGGGTAGTAGGTGAGCAGTTCTTC.

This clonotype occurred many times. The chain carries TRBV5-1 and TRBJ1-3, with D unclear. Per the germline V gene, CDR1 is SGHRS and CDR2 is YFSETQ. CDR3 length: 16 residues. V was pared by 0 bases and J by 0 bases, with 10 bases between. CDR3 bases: TGCGCCAGCAGCTTGGGTGCACAGAGCTCTGGAAACACCATATATTTT. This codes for CASSLGAQSSGNTIYF.

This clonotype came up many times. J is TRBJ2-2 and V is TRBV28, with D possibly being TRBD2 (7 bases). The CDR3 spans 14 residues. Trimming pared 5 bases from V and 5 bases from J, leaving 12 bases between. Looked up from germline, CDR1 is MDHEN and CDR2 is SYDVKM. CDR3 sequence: CASSEQGGTGELFF. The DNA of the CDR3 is TGTGCCAGCAGTGAACAGGGAGGGACCGGGGAGCTGTTTTTT.

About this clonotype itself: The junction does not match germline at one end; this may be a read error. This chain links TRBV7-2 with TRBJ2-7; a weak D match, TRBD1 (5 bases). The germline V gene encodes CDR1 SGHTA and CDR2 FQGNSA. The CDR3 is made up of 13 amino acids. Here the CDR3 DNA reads TGTGCCAGCAGATTAGCAGGGTCCTACGAGCAGTACTTC. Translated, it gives CASRLAGSYEQYF.

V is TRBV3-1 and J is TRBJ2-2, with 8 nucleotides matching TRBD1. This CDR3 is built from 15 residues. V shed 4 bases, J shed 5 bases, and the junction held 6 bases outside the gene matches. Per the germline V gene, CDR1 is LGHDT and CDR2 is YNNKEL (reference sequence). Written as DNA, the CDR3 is TGTGCCAGCAGCCGCAATACAGGGGGAACCGGGGAGCTGTTTTTT. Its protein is CASSRNTGGTGELFF.

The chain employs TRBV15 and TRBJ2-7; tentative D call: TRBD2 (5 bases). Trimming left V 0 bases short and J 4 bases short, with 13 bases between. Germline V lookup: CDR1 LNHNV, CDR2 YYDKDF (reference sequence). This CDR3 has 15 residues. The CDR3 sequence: CATSRETLAVYEQYF. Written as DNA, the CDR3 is TGTGCCACCAGCAGAGAGACCCTAGCTGTTTACGAGCAGTACTTC. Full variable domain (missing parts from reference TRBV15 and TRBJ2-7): DAMVIQNPRYQVTQFGKPVTLSCSQTLNHNVMYWYQQKSSQAPKLLFHYYDKDFNNEADTPDNFQSRRPNTSFCFLDIRSPGLGDTAMYLCATSRETLAVYEQYFGPGTRLTVT.

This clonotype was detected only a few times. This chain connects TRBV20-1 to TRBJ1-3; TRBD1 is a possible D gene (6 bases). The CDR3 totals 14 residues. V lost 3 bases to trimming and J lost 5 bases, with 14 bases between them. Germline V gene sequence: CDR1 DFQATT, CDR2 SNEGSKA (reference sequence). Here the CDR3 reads CSASGPGARNTIYF. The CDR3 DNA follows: TGCAGTGCTAGCGGCCCGGGGGCGAGAAACACCATATATTTT.

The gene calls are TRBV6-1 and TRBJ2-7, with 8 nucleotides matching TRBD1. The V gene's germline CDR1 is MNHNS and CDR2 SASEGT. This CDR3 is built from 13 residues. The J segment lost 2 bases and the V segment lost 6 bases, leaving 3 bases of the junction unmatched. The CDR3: CASSDRGAYEQYF. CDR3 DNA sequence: TGTGCCAGCAGCGACAGGGGAGCCTACGAGCAGTACTTC.

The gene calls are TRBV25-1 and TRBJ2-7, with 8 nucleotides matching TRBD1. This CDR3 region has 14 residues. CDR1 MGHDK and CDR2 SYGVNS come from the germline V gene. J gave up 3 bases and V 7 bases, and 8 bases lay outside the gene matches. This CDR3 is CASIHGDRGYEQYF. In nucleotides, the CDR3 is TGTGCCAGCATTCACGGAGACAGGGGCTACGAGCAGTACTTC.

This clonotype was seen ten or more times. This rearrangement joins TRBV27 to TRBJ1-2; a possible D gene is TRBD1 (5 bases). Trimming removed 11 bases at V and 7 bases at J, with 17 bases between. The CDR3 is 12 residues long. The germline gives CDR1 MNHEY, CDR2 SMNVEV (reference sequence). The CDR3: CAPREGISGYTF. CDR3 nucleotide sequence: TGTGCCCCAAGGGAGGGGATTAGTGGCTACACCTTC.

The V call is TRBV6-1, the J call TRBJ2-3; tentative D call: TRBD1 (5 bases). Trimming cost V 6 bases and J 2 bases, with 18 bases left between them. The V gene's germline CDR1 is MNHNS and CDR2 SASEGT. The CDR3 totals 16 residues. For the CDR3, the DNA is TGTGCCAGCAGCCTGGGGCTCCAGAGTATCACAGATACGCAGTATTTT. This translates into CASSLGLQSITDTQYF.

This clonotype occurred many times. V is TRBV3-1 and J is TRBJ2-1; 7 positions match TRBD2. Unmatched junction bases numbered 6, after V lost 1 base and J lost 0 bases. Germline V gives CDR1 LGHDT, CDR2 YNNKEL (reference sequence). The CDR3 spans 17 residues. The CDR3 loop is CASSQGYSGASYNEQFF. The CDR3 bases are TGTGCCAGCAGCCAAGGGTACAGCGGGGCCTCCTACAATGAGCAGTTCTTC.

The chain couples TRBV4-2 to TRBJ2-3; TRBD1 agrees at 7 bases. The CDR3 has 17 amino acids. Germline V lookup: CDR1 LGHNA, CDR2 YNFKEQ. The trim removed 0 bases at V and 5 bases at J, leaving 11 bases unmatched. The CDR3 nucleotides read TGTGCCAGCAGCCAAGAGGGGCGGACAGGCGTAGGAGATACGCAGTATTTT. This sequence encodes CASSQEGRTGVGDTQYF.

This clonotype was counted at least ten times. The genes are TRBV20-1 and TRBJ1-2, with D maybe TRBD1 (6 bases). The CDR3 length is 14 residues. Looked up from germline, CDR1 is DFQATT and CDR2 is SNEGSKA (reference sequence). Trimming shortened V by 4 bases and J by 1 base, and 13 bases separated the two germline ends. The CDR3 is CSAKVEGGNYGYTF. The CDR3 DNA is TGCAGTGCTAAAGTGGAGGGGGGTAACTATGGCTACACCTTC.

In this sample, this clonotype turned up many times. The CDR3 DNA reads TGCGCCAGCAGCTTGGACCCTTCGACTAGCGGGGGGGCTAGGGGCACAGATACGCAGTATTTT. It yields the protein CASSLDPSTSGGARGTDTQYF. The J gene is TRBJ2-3, the V gene TRBV5-1; 14 bases are a match to TRBD2. The CDR3 spans 21 residues. V trimming: 0 bases; J trimming: 1 base; junction bases outside the gene matches: 13. Germline CDR1 is SGHRS and CDR2 is YFSETQ.

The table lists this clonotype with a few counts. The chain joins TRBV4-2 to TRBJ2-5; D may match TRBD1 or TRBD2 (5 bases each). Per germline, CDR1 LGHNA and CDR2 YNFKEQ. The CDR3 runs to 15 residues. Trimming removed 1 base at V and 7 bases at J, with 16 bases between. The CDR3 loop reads CASSQGRDPPLTQYF. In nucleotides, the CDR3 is TGTGCCAGCAGCCAAGGCCGGGACCCACCCTTGACCCAGTACTTC.

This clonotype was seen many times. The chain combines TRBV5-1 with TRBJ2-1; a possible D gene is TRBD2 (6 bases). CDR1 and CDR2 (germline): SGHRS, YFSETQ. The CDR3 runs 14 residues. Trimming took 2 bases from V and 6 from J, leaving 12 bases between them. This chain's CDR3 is CASSFGGSVNEQFF. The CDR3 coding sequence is TGCGCCAGCAGCTTCGGAGGGTCAGTCAATGAGCAGTTCTTC.

The CDR3 bases are TGTGCCAGCAGCCAAGATTGGTCTGGGGGCCAGGCGGACGAGCCCCAGCATTTT. Its protein is CASSQDWSGGQADEPQHF. The chain joins TRBV4-2 to TRBJ1-5, with D maybe TRBD1 (6 bases). V was clipped by 0 bases and J by 8 bases, with 23 bases between them. This CDR3 is built from 18 residues. Germline CDR1 is LGHNA and CDR2 is YNFKEQ.

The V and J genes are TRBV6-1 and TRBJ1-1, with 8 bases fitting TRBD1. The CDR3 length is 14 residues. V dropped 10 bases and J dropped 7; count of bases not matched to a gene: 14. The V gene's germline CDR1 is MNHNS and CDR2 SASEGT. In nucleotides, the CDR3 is TGTGCCACTTCCTTGCGACAGGGGAACGTTGAAGCTTTCTTT. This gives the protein CATSLRQGNVEAFF.